The next 23 T cell receptor beta chains were all read from a single sample in a study of shared clonotypes between healthy human individuals. The naive CD8 subset, CD45RO-negative cells positively selected for CCR7, excluded terminally differentiated effector memory CD45RA+ cells. Only in-frame clones appear in the TCRdb table, and some are missing; sequencing was by immunoSEQ multiplex PCR. The table records millions of clones, about 95% of them present only once. Sequenced material: naive CD8+ T cells sorted from blood. The receptors here all came from a man aged 18 to 30 in good health.

The CDR3 region has the DNA TGTGCCAGCAGCTTCGGACCGACTTCACCCCTCCACTTT. Amino acids: CASSFGPTSPLHF. V gene TRBV5-6 combines with J gene TRBJ1-6; D uncertain. CDR1 and CDR2 from the germline V gene are SGHDT and YYEEEE. Trimming pared 2 bases from V and 9 bases from J, leaving 9 bases between. This CDR3 has 13 amino acids.

This clone was seen a single time. The chain employs TRBV5-4 and TRBJ2-1; possibly TRBD1 for D (6 bases). Trimming left V 3 bases short and J 12 bases short, with 13 bases between. The CDR3 extends over 12 amino acids. Germline-derived CDR1 and CDR2 are SGHNT and YYREEE (reference sequence). In DNA, the CDR3 is TGTGCCAGCAGCTCAGGGACAAGCGGGCAGTTCTTC. Protein product: CASSSGTSGQFF.

This chain connects TRBV5-1 to TRBJ2-3; D remains unclear. Germline CDR1 and CDR2: SGHRS and YFSETQ. There are 15 residues in the CDR3. V lost 8 bases, J lost 9 bases, and 25 bases lay in between. CDR3 protein: CARKPGSLSYRTQYF. DNA of the CDR3: TGCGCCAGGAAACCGGGCTCCCTCTCGTATCGAACGCAGTATTTT. The full variable domain, in which reference TRBV5-1 and TRBJ2-3 provide the parts outside the CDR3, is KAGVTQTPRYLIKTRGQQVTLSCSPISGHRSVSWYQQTPGQGLQFLFEYFSETQRNKGNFPGRFSGRQFSNSRSEMNVSTLELGDSALYLCARKPGSLSYRTQYFGPGTRLTVL.

This sequence joins TRBV7-9 and TRBJ1-1, with a tentative D call TRBD1 (6 bases). The CDR3 has 13 residues. Germline CDR1 reads SEHNR; CDR2 reads FQNEAQ (reference sequence). The ends were cut back, 5 bases at V and 5 bases at J, with 12 bases in the middle. The CDR3 protein is CASSPTGRTEAFF. CDR3 DNA: TGTGCCAGCAGCCCGACAGGACGGACTGAAGCTTTCTTT.

This chain uses TRBV19 with TRBJ1-5; D unclear. Trimming shortened V by 9 bases and J by 0 bases, and 12 bases separated the two germline ends. From germline, CDR1 is LNHDA and CDR2 SQIVND (reference sequence). CDR3 length: 14 residues. The CDR3: CASWAGFSNQPQHF. The CDR3 DNA sequence: TGTGCCAGCTGGGCCGGCTTTAGCAATCAGCCCCAGCATTTT.

Worth noting for this clone: Additional DNA sequences in this sample encode the identical CDR3. This rearrangement joins TRBV4-1 to TRBJ1-1; the match to TRBD1 covers 10 bases. V was clipped by 4 bases and J by 0 bases; unmatched bases: 5. The length of the CDR3 is 16 residues. Germline lookup yields CDR1 MGHRA and CDR2 YSYEKL. CDR3 in DNA: TGCGCCAGCAGCCCCGGGACAGGGGTTATGAACACTGAAGCTTTCTTT. Translated: CASSPGTGVMNTEAFF.

The chain combines TRBV13 with TRBJ2-1; D is undetermined. Germline loops: CDR1 PRHDT, CDR2 FYEKMQ (reference sequence). Trimming stripped 4 bases from V and 7 bases from J, with 11 bases between. The CDR3 is 13 amino acids. The DNA for the CDR3 is TGTGCCAGCAGCTGGGGTACCTTGAATGAGCAGTTCTTC. It yields the protein CASSWGTLNEQFF.

The CDR3 DNA sequence: TGCGCCAGCAGCCTAACCAGGACAGGGGATGGCTACACCTTC. Protein product: CASSLTRTGDGYTF. V is TRBV4-1 and J is TRBJ1-2; 9 positions match TRBD1. In germline, CDR1 is MGHRA, CDR2 YSYEKL. J lost 6 bases, V lost 4 bases, and 6 bases had no gene match. The CDR3 runs to 14 residues.

On this clone itself: At the DNA level, this CDR3 is encoded by other sequences in the same sample as well. The CDR3 sequence is CASRPTGGNTEAFF. For the CDR3, the DNA is TGTGCCAGCCGTCCCACAGGGGGGAACACTGAAGCTTTCTTT. The chain has TRBV27 and TRBJ1-1, with 8 bases lining up with TRBD1. The CDR3 has 14 residues. J lost 1 base, V lost 8 bases, and 6 bases had no gene match. The germline V gene has CDR1 MNHEY and CDR2 SMNVEV (reference sequence).

This clone was picked up one time. The V call is TRBV9, the J call TRBJ2-1; no firm D call. The V end lost 3 bases, the J end lost 10 bases, and 14 bases lay between the germline ends. In germline, CDR1 is SGDLS, CDR2 YYNGEE. This CDR3 is built from 13 residues. CDR3 bases: TGTGCCAGCAGCGGAGCTGGGCCTCGGGAGCAGTTCTTC. It encodes CASSGAGPREQFF.

The chain employs TRBV7-2 and TRBJ1-6; D not resolved. CDR1 is SGHTA and CDR2 is FQGNSA in the germline V gene. The V end lost 4 bases, the J end lost 9 bases, and 16 bases lay between the germline ends. The CDR3 spans 15 residues. Here the CDR3 reads CASSSGGRGSSPLHF. The CDR3, as DNA: TGTGCCAGCAGCTCGGGCGGCCGAGGGTCTTCACCCCTCCACTTT.

The gene calls are TRBV2 and TRBJ2-1; tentatively, D is TRBD2 (6 bases). The CDR3 is 13 residues long. In germline, CDR1 is SNHLY, CDR2 FYNNEI. V dropped 7 bases and J dropped 3 bases, with 10 bases sitting between them. CDR3 DNA sequence: TGTGCCAGCACGGGGGTGGGCTACAATGAGCAGTTCTTC. Translated: CASTGVGYNEQFF.

The V call is TRBV27, the J call TRBJ2-3; 10 positions agree with TRBD2. The CDR3 covers 17 residues. V lost 6 bases to trimming and J lost 0 bases; unmatched junction nucleotides: 9. Per germline, CDR1 MNHEY and CDR2 SMNVEV (reference sequence). CDR3 loop: CASRALAGGRSTDTQYF. CDR3 nucleotides: TGTGCCAGCAGAGCCTTAGCGGGGGGACGAAGCACAGATACGCAGTATTTT.

A word on this clone: The same CDR3 is also encoded by other DNA sequences in this sample. The V and J genes are TRBV5-6 and TRBJ2-7, with D possibly TRBD2 on 6 matching bases. V was pared by 5 bases and J by 2 bases, with 14 bases between. The germline V gene has CDR1 SGHDT and CDR2 YYEEEE. The CDR3 has 14 amino acids. The CDR3 DNA reads as TGTGCCAGCAGTTTTCGGGACTCCCCCTACGAGCAGTACTTC. Residues: CASSFRDSPYEQYF.

This clone is a singleton in its sample. This chain connects TRBV2 to TRBJ2-7; weak D call: TRBD1 (6 bases). The V end was cut by 2 bases, the J end by 3 bases, with 8 bases between. The CDR3 loop spans 13 amino acids. Per the germline V gene, CDR1 is SNHLY and CDR2 is FYNNEI. The CDR3, as DNA: TGTGCCAGCAGTGAATACAGGGACTACGAGCAGTACTTC. This codes for CASSEYRDYEQYF.

As to this clone: This specimen includes other DNA sequences encoding the same CDR3. The chain carries TRBV27 and TRBJ2-7; 7 bases match TRBD1. The ends lost 8 bases at V and 3 bases at J; junction bases unmatched: 4. Germline values: CDR1 MNHEY, CDR2 SMNVEV (reference sequence). This CDR3 region has 12 residues. The CDR3 sequence: CASRDSYYEQYF. The CDR3 DNA reads as TGTGCCAGCCGGGACAGTTACTACGAGCAGTACTTC.

The chain carries TRBV4-1 and TRBJ2-7; no clear D gene. Germline CDR1 is MGHRA and CDR2 is YSYEKL. The CDR3 covers 13 residues. V lost 4 bases and J lost 0, with 7 bases in between. CDR3: CASSPAHSYEQYF. In DNA form, the CDR3 reads TGCGCCAGCAGCCCAGCGCACTCCTACGAGCAGTACTTC.

The J gene is TRBJ2-1, the V gene TRBV29-1, with D unclear. The V gene lost 4 bases and the J gene lost 8 bases, with 6 bases spanning the gap. CDR1 is SQVTM and CDR2 is ANQGSEA in the germline V gene. The CDR3 consists of 10 residues. The CDR3, as DNA: TGCAGCGTTGTTGACCATGAGCAGTTCTTC. Translating gives CSVVDHEQFF.

This clone appeared a single time. The chain is built from TRBV11-3 and TRBJ1-1, with D perhaps matching TRBD1 (5 bases). CDR1 is SGHNT, CDR2 YENEEA, per germline. This CDR3 contains 13 residues. V was cut by 5 bases and J by 4 bases, with 11 bases left in between. CDR3 region: CASSQRGSTEAFF. The CDR3 DNA is TGTGCCAGCAGCCAGCGGGGGAGCACTGAAGCTTTCTTT.

The rearrangement links TRBV6-6 to TRBJ2-2, with TRBD2 matching 8 bases. Losses at the gene ends were 8 bases for V and 6 bases for J; bases not matched to a gene: 14. Germline V CDR1 and CDR2: MNHNY, SVGAGI (reference sequence). The CDR3 is made up of 16 amino acids. CDR3 bases: TGTGCCAGCGATAAGGATAGTAGCGGGATCTCCGGGGAGCTGTTTTTT. Encoded protein: CASDKDSSGISGELFF.

The chain carries TRBV6-1 and TRBJ1-6; no definite D call. Trimming took off 5 bases at V and 9 bases at J, with 17 bases between the two ends. Germline V gene lookup returns CDR1 MNHNS and CDR2 SASEGT. This CDR3 comprises 15 residues. CDR3 nucleotide sequence: TGTGCCAGCAGTCAAAATCCTGGAAGCGGTTCACCCCTCCACTTT. Protein sequence: CASSQNPGSGSPLHF.

V is TRBV9 and J is TRBJ1-4, with D unresolved. V lost 4 bases to trimming and J lost 0 bases, with 13 bases between them. The CDR3 totals 16 residues. Germline lookup yields CDR1 SGDLS and CDR2 YYNGEE. In DNA form, the CDR3 reads TGTGCCAGCAGCCGGGAGGACGGTACAACTAATGAAAAACTGTTTTTT. This translates into CASSREDGTTNEKLFF.

In nucleotides, the CDR3 is TGTGCCCGGGGGAAGAGGGACGACGGGGTTCAGCCCCAGCATTTT. This encodes CARGKRDDGVQPQHF. The J gene is TRBJ1-5, the V gene TRBV15; weak D call: TRBD1 (5 bases). The CDR3 has 15 residues. V gave up 11 bases and J gave up 6 bases, with 23 bases separating them. Germline loops: CDR1 LNHNV, CDR2 YYDKDF (reference sequence).